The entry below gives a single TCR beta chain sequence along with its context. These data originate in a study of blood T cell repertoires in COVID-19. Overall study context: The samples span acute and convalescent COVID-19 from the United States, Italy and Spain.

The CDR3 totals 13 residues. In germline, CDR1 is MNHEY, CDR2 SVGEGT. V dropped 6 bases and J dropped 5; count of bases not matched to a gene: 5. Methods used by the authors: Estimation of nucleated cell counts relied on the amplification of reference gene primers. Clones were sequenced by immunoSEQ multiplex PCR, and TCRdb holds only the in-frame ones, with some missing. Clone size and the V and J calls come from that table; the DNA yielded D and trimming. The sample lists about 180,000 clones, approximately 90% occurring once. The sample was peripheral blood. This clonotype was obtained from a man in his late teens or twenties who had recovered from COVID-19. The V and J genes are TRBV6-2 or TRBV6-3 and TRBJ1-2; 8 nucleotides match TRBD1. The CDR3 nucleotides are TGTGCCAGCAGCTCAGGGGGCGCATATGGCTACACCTTC. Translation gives CASSSGGAYGYTF.